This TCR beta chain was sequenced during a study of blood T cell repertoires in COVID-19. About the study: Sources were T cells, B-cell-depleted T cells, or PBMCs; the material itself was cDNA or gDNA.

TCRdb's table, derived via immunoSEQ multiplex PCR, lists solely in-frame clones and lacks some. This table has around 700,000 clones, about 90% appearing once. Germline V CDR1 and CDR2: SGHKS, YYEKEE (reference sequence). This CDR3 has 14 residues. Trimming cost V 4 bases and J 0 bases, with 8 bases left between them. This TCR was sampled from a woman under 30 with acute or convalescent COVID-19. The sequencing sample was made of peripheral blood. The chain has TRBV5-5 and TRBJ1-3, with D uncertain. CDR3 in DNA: TGTGCCAGCAGCAATAACAGCTCTGGAAACACCATATATTTT. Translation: CASSNNSSGNTIYF.